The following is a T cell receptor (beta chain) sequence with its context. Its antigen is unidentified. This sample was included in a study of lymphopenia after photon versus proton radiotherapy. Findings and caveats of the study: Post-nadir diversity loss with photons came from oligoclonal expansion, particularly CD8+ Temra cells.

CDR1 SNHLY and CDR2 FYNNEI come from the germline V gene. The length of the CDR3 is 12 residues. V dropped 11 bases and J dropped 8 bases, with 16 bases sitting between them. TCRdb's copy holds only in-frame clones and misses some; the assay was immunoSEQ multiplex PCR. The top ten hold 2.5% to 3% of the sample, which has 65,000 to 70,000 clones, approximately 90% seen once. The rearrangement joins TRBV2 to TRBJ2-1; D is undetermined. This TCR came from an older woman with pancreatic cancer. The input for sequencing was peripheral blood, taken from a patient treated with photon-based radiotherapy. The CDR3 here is CACKELNDEQFF. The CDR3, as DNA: TGTGCCTGCAAGGAGCTTAACGATGAGCAGTTCTTC.